Listed below are T cell receptor beta chains from one sample, sequenced in a study. Each CDR3 protein gets one entry after TCRdb re-called the RT-PCR reads with MiXCR. In the table there are approximately 720,000 distinct CDR3 sequences, approximately 14% of which are singletons. The sequencing input was memory CD4+ T cells from blood. These receptors all stem from a female donor in good health, serving as a healthy control. Both conserved end residues are part of each CDR3. Each record gives: clone size, V gene, D gene, J gene, CDR3 protein, CDR3 DNA. D genes are given only for firm matches. Clone size is shown for a subset of rows, as once, few, many or a class of expanded clone.

few	TRBV12-3/TRBV12-4	TRBD1	TRBJ1-2	CASSLGQGAYYGYTF	TGTGCCAGCAGTTTAGGACAGGGGGCATACTATGGCTACACCTTC
-	TRBV6-2/TRBV6-3	-	TRBJ2-2	CASSFLGGAGELFF	TGTGCCAGCAGTTTCCTCGGCGGGGCCGGGGAGCTGTTTTTT
many	TRBV20-1	TRBD2	TRBJ2-7	CSALAGLTYEQYF	TGCAGTGCCCTAGCGGGCCTTACCTACGAGCAGTACTTC
few	TRBV20-1	-	TRBJ1-1	CIGRGTALTEAFF	TGCATTGGCCGGGGGACGGCCTTGACTGAAGCTTTCTTT
few	TRBV28	TRBD1	TRBJ1-2	CASTGAGQGVSGYTF	TGTGCCAGCACTGGAGCGGGACAGGGTGTATCTGGCTACACCTTC
-	TRBV9	TRBD2	TRBJ2-5	CASSKGTSGRNQETQYF	TGTGCCAGCAGCAAAGGGACTAGCGGGAGAAACCAAGAGACCCAGTACTTC
-	TRBV5-1	-	TRBJ2-1	CASSSSVPAYNEQFF	TGCGCCAGCAGCTCTAGCGTGCCAGCCTACAATGAGCAGTTCTTC
few	TRBV4-3	TRBD2	TRBJ2-1	CASSPLAGAGLEQFF	TGCGCCAGCAGCCCACTAGCGGGAGCGGGGCTGGAGCAGTTCTTC
many	TRBV7-3	TRBD2	TRBJ2-7	CASSLDSSGAGSYEQYF	TGTGCCAGCAGCTTAGACAGCAGCGGGGCAGGCTCCTACGAGCAGTACTTC
few	TRBV7-2	-	TRBJ1-5	CASSSRGGGQPQHF	TGTGCCAGCAGCTCACGAGGAGGGGGGCAGCCCCAGCATTTT
-	TRBV20-1	TRBD2	TRBJ2-3	CSAYGTSGTDTQYF	TGCAGTGCTTACGGGACTAGCGGGACCGATACGCAGTATTTT
-	TRBV7-2	-	TRBJ2-3	CASSQTAATDTQYF	TGTGCCAGCAGCCAAACAGCCGCCACAGATACGCAGTATTTT
many	TRBV12-3/TRBV12-4	TRBD1	TRBJ2-5	CASRLQGAGETQYF	TGTGCCAGCAGATTACAGGGGGCGGGGGAGACCCAGTACTTC
-	TRBV30	TRBD1	TRBJ1-5	CAWDRGGNQPQHF	TGTGCCTGGGACAGGGGTGGGAATCAGCCCCAGCATTTT
-	TRBV7-2	-	TRBJ1-5	CASSWGGVGQPQHF	TGTGCCAGCAGCTGGGGTGGAGTCGGTCAGCCCCAGCATTTT
many	TRBV20-1	TRBD1	TRBJ1-2	CSAETGKGYTF	TGCAGTGCGGAGACAGGGAAGGGCTACACCTTC
-	TRBV9	-	TRBJ2-5	CASSPVGLETQYF	TGTGCCAGCAGCCCCGTGGGTCTAGAGACCCAGTACTTC
once	TRBV28	TRBD1	TRBJ2-7	CASIDRGSSYEQYF	TGTGCCAGCATTGACAGGGGTAGCTCCTACGAGCAGTACTTC
-	TRBV12-3/TRBV12-4	-	TRBJ2-3	CASGISTDTQYF	TGTGCCAGCGGCATAAGCACAGATACGCAGTATTTT
once	TRBV20-1	-	TRBJ2-6	CSARGQEGSGANVLTF	TGCAGTGCTAGAGGGCAGGAGGGCTCTGGGGCCAACGTCCTGACTTTC
-	TRBV5-5	-	TRBJ1-1	CASSITVMNTEAFF	TGTGCCAGCAGCATTACTGTTATGAACACTGAAGCTTTCTTT
many	TRBV28	TRBD2	TRBJ2-1	CASRTLADYNEQFF	TGTGCCAGCAGAACACTAGCGGACTACAATGAGCAGTTCTTC
few	TRBV7-2	-	TRBJ2-5	CASSSGGRRRETQYF	TGTGCCAGCAGCTCAGGAGGCAGGCGGCGAGAGACCCAGTACTTC
-	TRBV28	-	TRBJ2-7	CASSFRQLHEQYF	TGTGCCAGCAGTTTCAGACAGCTCCACGAGCAGTACTTC
-	TRBV24-1	-	TRBJ2-5	CATSDQGGTQETQYF	TGTGCCACCAGTGATCAGGGGGGAACTCAAGAGACCCAGTACTTC
many	TRBV5-6	-	TRBJ1-1	CASSLSGVAFF	TGTGCCAGCAGCTTATCGGGGGTGGCTTTCTTT
few	TRBV6-2/TRBV6-3	-	TRBJ1-1	CASSGRVTEAFF	TGTGCCAGCAGTGGACGGGTCACTGAAGCTTTCTTT
many	TRBV20-1	-	TRBJ2-2	CSARQSANTGELFF	TGCAGTGCTAGACAGTCCGCGAACACCGGGGAGCTGTTTTTT
many	TRBV6-5	-	TRBJ1-2	CASTKRGGYGYTF	TGTGCCAGCACCAAGAGGGGGGGGTATGGCTACACCTTC
many	TRBV4-3	-	TRBJ2-5	CASSQGSSAGRIFGEETQYF	TGCGCCAGCAGCCAAGGAAGTTCGGCAGGGAGGATTTTTGGGGAAGAGACCCAGTACTTC
-	TRBV10-3	-	TRBJ2-3	CAISGSGDTQYF	TGTGCCATCAGTGGGTCGGGAGATACGCAGTATTTT
many	TRBV7-2	TRBD2	TRBJ2-5	CASSPLAGGPWETQYF	TGTGCCAGCAGCCCCCTAGCGGGAGGGCCTTGGGAGACCCAGTACTTC
many	TRBV7-2	-	TRBJ1-2	CASTLGLGHLNYGYTF	TGTGCCAGCACCCTTGGGCTCGGACACCTTAACTATGGCTACACCTTC
-	TRBV24-1	-	TRBJ1-3	CATSDSRDFGNTIYF	TGTGCCACCAGTGATTCGAGGGACTTCGGAAACACCATATATTTT
-	TRBV2	-	TRBJ2-7	CATNTGQEDEQYF	TGTGCCACCAACACAGGCCAGGAGGACGAGCAGTACTTC
-	TRBV2	-	TRBJ1-6	CAGRTGDSPLHF	TGTGCCGGAAGAACGGGGGATTCACCCCTCCACTTT
few	TRBV5-5	-	TRBJ2-6	CASSSDSGSGANVLTF	TGTGCCAGCAGCTCGGACAGTGGGTCTGGGGCCAACGTCCTGACTTTC
-	TRBV11-2	TRBD1	TRBJ2-4	CASSSGQSIIAKNIQYF	TGTGCCAGCAGCTCGGGACAGTCGATTATAGCCAAAAACATTCAGTACTTC
-	TRBV2	TRBD2	TRBJ2-1	CASRPSGSWNEQFF	TGTGCCAGCAGACCTAGCGGGAGTTGGAATGAGCAGTTCTTC
-	TRBV5-1	TRBD1	TRBJ1-5	CASSTTGAGQPQHF	TGCGCCAGCAGCACGACAGGGGCCGGTCAGCCCCAGCATTTT
few	TRBV20-1	TRBD1	TRBJ2-3	CSLGQLITDTQYF	TGCAGTTTGGGACAGCTCATCACAGATACGCAGTATTTT
-	TRBV12-5	-	TRBJ2-1	CASGPGPVVYNEQFF	TGTGCTAGTGGTCCGGGACCAGTCGTCTACAATGAGCAGTTCTTC
few	TRBV5-1	-	TRBJ1-2	CASSLDTRGYTF	TGCGCCAGCAGCTTGGACACCCGCGGCTACACCTTC
many	TRBV7-2	-	TRBJ1-5	CASSPPPSRGQPQHF	TGTGCCAGCAGCCCCCCACCGTCTCGTGGTCAGCCCCAGCATTTT
many	TRBV5-1	TRBD1	TRBJ2-1	CASSYGTGGVNEQFF	TGCGCCAGCAGCTACGGGACAGGGGGGGTCAATGAGCAGTTCTTC
many	TRBV7-2	-	TRBJ2-5	CASSLNRGGETQYF	TGTGCCAGCAGCTTGAACAGGGGGGGGGAGACCCAGTACTTC
-	TRBV27	-	TRBJ1-1	CASSLTVPLWGMNTEAFF	TGTGCCAGCAGTTTAACGGTCCCCCTTTGGGGAATGAACACTGAAGCTTTCTTT
-	TRBV5-1	TRBD1	TRBJ2-1	CASSPGQGGDEQFF	TGCGCCAGCAGCCCGGGACAAGGGGGCGATGAGCAGTTCTTC
-	TRBV5-1	TRBD1	TRBJ2-5	CASSPGQGPQTQYF	TGCGCCAGCAGCCCAGGACAGGGCCCCCAGACCCAGTACTTC
-	TRBV20-1	TRBD1	TRBJ2-5	CSGDSEQETQYF	TGCAGTGGGGACAGCGAGCAAGAGACCCAGTACTTC
many	TRBV18	TRBD1	TRBJ1-2	CASSPGGQLGYTF	TGTGCCAGCTCACCGGGGGGACAGCTTGGCTACACCTTC
few	TRBV28	-	TRBJ2-1	CASTDGGIRNEQFF	TGTGCCAGCACCGACGGCGGGATTCGGAATGAGCAGTTCTTC